A single sample gave rise to the 25 T cell receptor beta chains below, sequenced in a study of T cells after yellow fever vaccination. One entry per CDR3 protein results from TCRdb running MiXCR on the 5' RACE reads. The data show hundreds of thousands of distinct CDR3 sequences, with more than 9% seen just once and 15% held by the top ten. The sample consisted of PBMCs, taken on the day of the yellow fever booster vaccination. These receptors all stem from a man in his thirties or forties who received the YFV17D yellow fever vaccine.

This clonotype was seen a few times. CDR3 nucleotides: TGTGCCAGCAGCTTAGACGGACAGGTCGTGGGAGAGACCCAGTACTTC. Its protein product is CASSLDGQVVGETQYF. The rearrangement joins TRBV7-2 to TRBJ2-5; TRBD1 matches at 7 bases. The germline CDR1 and CDR2 sequences are SGHTA and FQGNSA. J lost 4 bases, V lost 1 base, and 9 bases had no gene match. The CDR3 loop spans 16 amino acids.

CDR3 loop: CASSLRTSGRARYEQYF. The DNA for the CDR3 is TGTGCCAGCAGTTTACGGACTAGCGGGAGGGCCCGGTACGAGCAGTACTTC. The V call is TRBV28, the J call TRBJ2-7, with 15 bases fitting TRBD2. This CDR3 region has 17 residues. Losses at the gene ends were 2 bases for V and 4 bases for J; bases not matched to a gene: 6. From germline, CDR1 is MDHEN and CDR2 SYDVKM.

The gene calls are TRBV20-1 and TRBJ1-5; 7 bases match TRBD1. The CDR3 covers 14 residues. Looked up from germline, CDR1 is DFQATT and CDR2 is SNEGSKA (reference sequence). V lost 3 bases, J lost 6 bases, and 8 bases stayed unmatched. The CDR3 DNA reads TGCAGTGCTAGCGAAAACAGGGGTCTTCAGCCCCAGCATTTT. Residues: CSASENRGLQPQHF.

The CDR3 sequence is CASSSGQVSDTQYF. The CDR3 bases are TGTGCCAGCAGTTCCGGACAAGTCAGTGATACGCAGTATTTT. This chain connects TRBV6-5 to TRBJ2-3, with D maybe TRBD1 (5 bases). The CDR3 covers 14 residues. The ends were cut back, 4 bases at V and 6 bases at J, with 14 bases in the middle. Germline assignment: CDR1 MNHEY and CDR2 SVGAGI.

The chain recombines TRBV6-1 with TRBJ2-5; tentatively, D is TRBD1 (6 bases). Trimming stripped 6 bases from V and 5 bases from J, with 13 bases between. Germline CDR1 and CDR2: MNHNS and SASEGT. This CDR3 region has 13 residues. This chain's CDR3 is CASSPTGWETQYF. The CDR3 nucleotides are TGTGCCAGCAGCCCCACAGGGTGGGAGACCCAGTACTTC.

The chain combines TRBV20-1 with TRBJ2-3; tentative D call: TRBD1 (6 bases). V was trimmed by 5 bases and J by 2 bases, leaving 17 bases between them. The length of the CDR3 is 15 residues. Germline assignment: CDR1 DFQATT and CDR2 SNEGSKA (reference sequence). The CDR3 reads CSARKGEWVTDTQYF. Written as DNA, the CDR3 is TGCAGTGCTCGCAAGGGGGAGTGGGTCACAGATACGCAGTATTTT.

This clonotype was picked up many times. This rearrangement joins TRBV12-3 or TRBV12-4 to TRBJ2-5, with a possible D match to TRBD2 (5 bases). CDR3 length: 14 residues. V lost 4 bases to trimming and J lost 5 bases, with 14 bases between them. CDR3 coding DNA: TGTGCCAGCAGTTACGGACCTCGGGATGAGACCCAGTACTTC. Translated: CASSYGPRDETQYF.

This clonotype appeared many times. The chain has TRBV7-9 and TRBJ2-7; TRBD2 matches 7 bases. V gave up 5 bases and J gave up 3 bases; unmatched junction bases: 7. Per germline, CDR1 SEHNR and CDR2 FQNEAQ (reference sequence). This CDR3 is 14 amino acids long. Here the CDR3 reads CASSPRGVNYEQYF. CDR3 in DNA: TGTGCCAGCAGCCCCCGGGGGGTTAACTACGAGCAGTACTTC.

The V call is TRBV6-1, the J call TRBJ2-5; 7 nucleotides align to TRBD1. V trimming: 6 bases; J trimming: 7 bases; junction bases outside the gene matches: 11. This CDR3 spans 14 amino acids. CDR1 and CDR2 (germline): MNHNS, SASEGT. CDR3 bases: TGTGCCAGCAGCCCAGGACAGGATTTAGTGACCCAGTACTTC. Protein product: CASSPGQDLVTQYF.

This chain connects TRBV7-9 to TRBJ2-4; 7 nucleotides match TRBD1. The CDR3 is 15 amino acids. The germline gives CDR1 SEHNR, CDR2 FQNEAQ (reference sequence). Trimming at V came to 5 bases and at J to 4 bases, leaving 8 bases not matched to a gene. CDR3 amino acids: CASSKRDSSKNIQYF. The CDR3 coding sequence is TGTGCCAGCAGCAAAAGGGACAGTTCTAAAAACATTCAGTACTTC.

This chain joins TRBV5-1 and TRBJ2-1; TRBD2 matches 13 bases. V shed 4 bases, J shed 6 bases, and the junction held 7 bases outside the gene matches. CDR1 and CDR2 from the germline V gene are SGHRS and YFSETQ. CDR3 length equals 16 residues. The CDR3 DNA is TGCGCCAGCAGCCGGGGGACTAGCGGGGCGATCAATGAGCAGTTCTTC. As protein: CASSRGTSGAINEQFF. The variable domain in full, completed from reference TRBV5-1 and TRBJ2-1, reads KAGVTQTPRYLIKTRGQQVTLSCSPISGHRSVSWYQQTPGQGLQFLFEYFSETQRNKGNFPGRFSGRQFSNSRSEMNVSTLELGDSALYLCASSRGTSGAINEQFFGPGTRLTVL.

The J gene is TRBJ2-5, the V gene TRBV5-1; 7 positions agree with TRBD1. Trimming took 7 bases from V and 3 from J; bases not matched to a gene: 6. The CDR3 totals 13 residues. Per germline, CDR1 SGHRS and CDR2 YFSETQ. CDR3 amino acids: CASGGQNKETQYF. The CDR3 DNA sequence: TGCGCCAGCGGGGGACAGAATAAAGAGACCCAGTACTTC.

This clonotype was recorded a few times. The chain uses TRBV20-1 and TRBJ1-1; D uncertain. The V gene lost 4 bases and the J gene lost 1 base, with 4 bases spanning the gap. Germline V gives CDR1 DFQATT, CDR2 SNEGSKA (reference sequence). This CDR3 has 11 amino acids. The DNA of the CDR3 is TGCAGTGCTATGGGGAACACTGAAGCTTTCTTT. It is translated as CSAMGNTEAFF.

The sample holds a few counts of this clonotype. The chain uses TRBV6-5 and TRBJ2-1; D may be TRBD2 (5 bases). The CDR3 runs to 16 residues. Trimming pared 5 bases from V and 7 bases from J, leaving 21 bases between. Germline loops: CDR1 MNHEY, CDR2 SVGAGI. This chain's CDR3 is CASSNPRAGIGNEQFF. CDR3 DNA sequence: TGTGCCAGCAGTAACCCTCGGGCCGGGATAGGTAATGAGCAGTTCTTC.

This clonotype was counted a few times. The genes are TRBV7-2 and TRBJ2-6; TRBD1 is a possible D gene (6 bases). V was trimmed by 5 bases and J by 5 bases, leaving 13 bases between them. CDR1 and CDR2 (germline): SGHTA, FQGNSA. This CDR3 has 15 amino acids. For the CDR3, the DNA is TGTGCCAGCAGCCGACAGGTCTATAGGGCCAACGTCCTGACTTTC. This encodes CASSRQVYRANVLTF. Full variable domain (remainder filled in from reference TRBV7-2 and TRBJ2-6): GAGVSQSPSNKVTEKGKDVELRCDPISGHTALYWYRQSLGQGLEFLIYFQGNSAPDKSGLPSDRFSAERTGGSVSTLTIQRTQQEDSAVYLCASSRQVYRANVLTFGAGSRLTVL.

A few counts support this clonotype. The chain uses TRBV12-3 or TRBV12-4 and TRBJ1-1; D unclear. The CDR3 is 16 amino acids. V shed 2 bases and J shed 7 bases, with 20 bases lying between them. This CDR3 reads CASSLRARVGRNEAFF. The CDR3 DNA reads as TGTGCCAGCAGTTTACGTGCGAGGGTTGGAAGGAATGAAGCTTTCTTT.

This clonotype was observed a few times. The chain joins TRBV15 to TRBJ2-3, with 11 nucleotides matching TRBD2. The V and J ends lost 3 bases and 6 bases, in that order; junction bases with no gene match: 11. In germline, CDR1 is LNHNV, CDR2 YYDKDF (reference sequence). This CDR3 has 17 amino acids. CDR3 amino acids: CATSRRGTSGGGDTQYF. The CDR3 coding sequence is TGTGCCACCAGCAGGAGGGGGACTAGCGGCGGTGGGGATACGCAGTATTTT.

This clonotype has more than one count but fewer than ten. The chain combines TRBV20-1 with TRBJ2-1; 9 bases map to TRBD2. This CDR3 has 18 residues. Trimming at V came to 2 bases and at J to 0 bases, leaving 11 bases not matched to a gene. Germline-derived CDR1 and CDR2 are DFQATT and SNEGSKA (reference sequence). The CDR3 is CSARPMTSGGSSYNEQFF. Here the CDR3 DNA reads TGCAGTGCTAGACCCATGACTAGCGGAGGGAGCTCCTACAATGAGCAGTTCTTC.

This clonotype showed up many times. This chain links TRBV20-1 with TRBJ1-1; maybe TRBD1 (5 bases). The CDR3 totals 15 residues. V gave up 3 bases and J gave up 13 bases, with 27 bases separating them. Germline assignment: CDR1 DFQATT and CDR2 SNEGSKA (reference sequence). This CDR3 is CSARRRLQGTLRVFF. The CDR3 DNA reads as TGCAGTGCTAGGCGGCGACTCCAGGGAACACTGAGGGTTTTCTTT.

The chain uses TRBV4-3 and TRBJ2-3; 9 bases line up with TRBD2. The CDR3 covers 17 residues. Germline V lookup: CDR1 LGHNA, CDR2 YSLEER. V trimming: 0 bases; J trimming: 0 bases; junction bases outside the gene matches: 4. CDR3 in amino acids: CASSQDTTSGSTDTQYF. As DNA, the CDR3 is TGCGCCAGCAGCCAAGATACTACTAGCGGGAGCACAGATACGCAGTATTTT.

The genes are TRBV20-1 and TRBJ2-5; 7 bases are a match to TRBD2. The junction had 13 bases not matched to a gene; V was cut back by 6 bases and J by 3 bases. Looked up from germline, CDR1 is DFQATT and CDR2 is SNEGSKA (reference sequence). This CDR3 region has 15 residues. This CDR3 reads CSAQPLTSDKETQYF. The DNA for the CDR3 is TGCAGTGCACAACCCCTTACTAGCGACAAAGAGACCCAGTACTTC.

This clonotype was observed a handful of times. The V and J genes are TRBV15 and TRBJ1-1; a possible D gene is TRBD1 (5 bases). The CDR3 contains 16 residues. The germline V gene has CDR1 LNHNV and CDR2 YYDKDF (reference sequence). Trimming cost V 1 base and J 3 bases, with 15 bases left between them. The CDR3 sequence: CATSRGKGTVDTEAFF. CDR3 coding DNA: TGTGCCACCAGCAGAGGGAAGGGGACGGTGGACACTGAAGCTTTCTTT.

This clonotype was observed a handful of times. The chain couples TRBV6-1 to TRBJ2-5; TRBD2 might be the D (5 bases). Germline V lookup: CDR1 MNHNS, CDR2 SASEGT. The CDR3 contains 14 residues. Trimming stripped 6 bases from V and 10 bases from J, with 21 bases between. The CDR3 region has the DNA TGTGCCAGCAGCCGTACTAGGACCCAGGATGGCCAGTACTTC. It codes for CASSRTRTQDGQYF.

The V and J genes are TRBV10-3 and TRBJ2-5; D is uncertain. Trimming stripped 7 bases from V and 5 bases from J, with 14 bases between. In germline, CDR1 is ENHRY, CDR2 SYGVKD. The CDR3 contains 13 residues. CDR3 in amino acids: CAIKTNTQETQYF. For the CDR3, the DNA is TGTGCCATCAAAACCAATACACAGGAGACCCAGTACTTC.

The chain couples TRBV6-1 to TRBJ1-2, with 8 bases identical to TRBD1. After removal of 6 bases from V and 9 bases from J, the junction contained 18 bases not matched to a gene. This CDR3 is built from 16 residues. Germline values: CDR1 MNHNS, CDR2 SASEGT. The CDR3 loop is CASSGQGTAGVGSYTF. CDR3 nucleotides: TGTGCCAGCAGCGGACAGGGAACCGCGGGCGTCGGGAGCTACACCTTC.